The 8 T cell receptor beta chains given below trace back to one sample, sequenced in a study of regulatory T cells in long-lasting Graves disease. Time point here: persistent/refractory GD, antithyroid drugs over 5 years with positive TRAb. PBMC-extracted RNA yielded the TCR library. HTBI primers from iRepertoire and Arm-PCR of CDR3 regions yielded the TCR beta libraries. TCRdb re-called the multiplex PCR reads with MiXCR, one entry per CDR3 protein. The sample comprises hundreds of thousands of distinct CDR3 sequences, less than 25% of which are singletons, and under 25% rests with the top ten. The starting material was peripheral blood mononuclear cells (PBMCs), obtained when the disease was refractory, from a patient treated with antithyroid drugs. The receptors were gathered from a female donor with Graves disease.

The sample holds many counts of this clonotype. The V and J genes are TRBV6-2 or TRBV6-3 and TRBJ1-2, with D possibly matching TRBD1 (6 bases). Germline assignment: CDR1 MNHEY and CDR2 SVGEGT. The CDR3 totals 15 residues. Trimming took off 5 bases at V and 0 bases at J, with 13 bases between the two ends. The CDR3 sequence: CASSLDRISNYGYTF. CDR3 coding DNA: TGTGCCAGCAGTCTCGACAGGATCTCTAACTATGGCTACACCTTC.

The J gene is TRBJ1-5, the V gene TRBV19, with D unclear. The V and J ends lost 3 bases and 0 bases respectively, with 12 bases between them. CDR1 and CDR2 from the germline V gene are LNHDA and SQIVND (reference sequence). The CDR3 extends over 16 amino acids. CDR3 sequence reads: CASSIGSDYSNQPQHF. The CDR3 DNA is TGTGCCAGTAGTATCGGGTCAGATTATAGCAATCAGCCCCAGCATTTT.

The V call is TRBV6-1, the J call TRBJ1-5; perhaps TRBD1 as D (6 bases). The V and J ends lost 7 bases and 3 bases respectively, with 13 bases between them. Germline CDR1 reads MNHNS; CDR2 reads SASEGT. The CDR3 extends over 14 amino acids. The CDR3 sequence: CASKIGQPNQPQHF. The CDR3 DNA reads as TGTGCCAGCAAAATCGGACAGCCCAATCAGCCCCAGCATTTT.

The table lists this clonotype with a few counts. V usage is TRBV2 and J usage is TRBJ1-6; TRBD1 matches 7 bases. Germline-derived CDR1 and CDR2 are SNHLY and FYNNEI. The CDR3 is 14 amino acids. Unmatched junction bases numbered 6, after V lost 4 bases and J lost 9 bases. The CDR3 DNA follows: TGTGCCAGCAGTGGGGGACAGTTTGGTTCACCCCTCCACTTT. Its translation: CASSGGQFGSPLHF.

The chain is built from TRBV7-6 and TRBJ2-5; weak D call: TRBD1 (6 bases). V was cut by 2 bases and J by 4 bases, with 14 bases left in between. CDR1 is SGHVS and CDR2 is FNYEAQ in the germline V gene. This CDR3 comprises 15 residues. The CDR3 region has the DNA TGTGCCAGCAGCTTAATTGGTGAGGGGGTAGAGACCCAGTACTTC. Its translation is CASSLIGEGVETQYF. Full variable domain (outside the CDR3, taken from reference TRBV7-6 and TRBJ2-5): GAGVSQSPRYKVTKRGQDVALRCDPISGHVSLYWYRQALGQGPEFLTYFNYEAQQDKSGLPNDRFSAERPEGSISTLTIQRTEQRDSAMYRCASSLIGEGVETQYFGPGTRLLVL.

The table lists this clonotype with many counts. This chain connects TRBV6-2 or TRBV6-3 to TRBJ2-5; 10 positions match TRBD2. The CDR3 loop spans 14 amino acids. V dropped 4 bases and J dropped 5; count of bases not matched to a gene: 4. Per germline, CDR1 MNHEY and CDR2 SVGEGT. CDR3 DNA: TGTGCCAGCAGTTTACTAGCGGGACGCGAGACCCAGTACTTC. Translation: CASSLLAGRETQYF.

The chain uses TRBV2 and TRBJ1-4, with 7 bases identical to TRBD1. The CDR3 is 14 residues long. Germline loops: CDR1 SNHLY, CDR2 FYNNEI. V gave up 7 bases and J gave up 7 bases; unmatched junction bases: 9. The CDR3 sequence is CASTRRQGGEKLFF. In nucleotides, the CDR3 is TGTGCCAGCACTAGAAGACAGGGTGGTGAAAAACTGTTTTTT.

The rearrangement links TRBV6-2 or TRBV6-3 to TRBJ2-1; perhaps TRBD2 as D (6 bases). Per the germline V gene, CDR1 is MNHEY and CDR2 is SVGEGT. V lost 5 bases and J lost 6, with 11 bases in between. CDR3 size: 13 residues. For the CDR3, the DNA is TGTGCCAGCAGTGACGGACTAAGCAATGAGCAGTTCTTC. As protein: CASSDGLSNEQFF.